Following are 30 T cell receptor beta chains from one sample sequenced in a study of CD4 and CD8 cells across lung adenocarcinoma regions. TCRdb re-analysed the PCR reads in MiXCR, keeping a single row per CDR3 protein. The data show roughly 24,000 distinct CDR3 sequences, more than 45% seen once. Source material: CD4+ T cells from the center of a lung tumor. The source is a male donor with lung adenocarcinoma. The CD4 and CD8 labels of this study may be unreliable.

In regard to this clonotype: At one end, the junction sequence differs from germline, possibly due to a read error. CDR3 nucleotide sequence: TGTGCCAGCAGCTCTCCGGAGGCTGGCGGGACATATACGCAGTACTTT. Translating it yields CASSSPEAGGTYTQYF. The genes are TRBV27 and TRBJ2-1, with D perhaps assigned TRBD1 or TRBD2 (6 bases each). Germline loops: CDR1 MNHEY, CDR2 SMNVEV (reference sequence). CDR3 length: 16 amino acids.

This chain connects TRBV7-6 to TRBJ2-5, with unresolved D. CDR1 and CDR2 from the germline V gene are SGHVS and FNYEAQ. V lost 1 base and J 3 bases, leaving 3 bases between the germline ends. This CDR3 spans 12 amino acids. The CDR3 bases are TGTGCCAGCAGCTTAGGGGAAGAGACCCAGTACTTC. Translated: CASSLGEETQYF.

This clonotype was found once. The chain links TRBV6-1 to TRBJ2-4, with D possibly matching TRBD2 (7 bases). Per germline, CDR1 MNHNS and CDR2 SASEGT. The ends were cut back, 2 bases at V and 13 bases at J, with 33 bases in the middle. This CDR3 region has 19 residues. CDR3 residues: CASSEFGGRGGLAKNTQYF. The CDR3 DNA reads TGTGCCAGCAGTGAATTCGGGGGGAGGGGGGGCCTAGCCAAAAACACCCAGTACTTC.

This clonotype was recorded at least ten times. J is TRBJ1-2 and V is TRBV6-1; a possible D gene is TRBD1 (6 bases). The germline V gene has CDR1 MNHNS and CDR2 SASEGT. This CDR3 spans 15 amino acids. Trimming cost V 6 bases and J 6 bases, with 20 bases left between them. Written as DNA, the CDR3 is TGTGCCAGCAGGTCGGACAGAGGAGGCTACCATGGCTACACCTTC. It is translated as CASRSDRGGYHGYTF.

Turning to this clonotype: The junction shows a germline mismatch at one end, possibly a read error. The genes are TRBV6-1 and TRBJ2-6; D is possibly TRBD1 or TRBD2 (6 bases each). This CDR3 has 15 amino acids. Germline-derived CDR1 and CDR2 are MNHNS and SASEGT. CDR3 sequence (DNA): TGTGCCAGCGGGGGTGGACACTCGGGGGCCAACGTGCTGACTTTC. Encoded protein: CASGGGHSGANVLTF.

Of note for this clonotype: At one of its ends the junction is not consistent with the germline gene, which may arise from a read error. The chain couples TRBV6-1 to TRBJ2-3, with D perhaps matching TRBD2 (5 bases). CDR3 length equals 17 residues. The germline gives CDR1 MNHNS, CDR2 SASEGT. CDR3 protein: CASSADPAGGYKDTQYF. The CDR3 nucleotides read TGTGCCAGCAGTGCGGACCCCGCGGGCGGATACAAAGATACGCAGTACTTT.

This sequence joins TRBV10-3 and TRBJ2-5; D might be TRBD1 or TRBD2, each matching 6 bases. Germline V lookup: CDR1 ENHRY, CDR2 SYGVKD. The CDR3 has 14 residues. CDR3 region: CAALGGRDRETQYF. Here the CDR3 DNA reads TGTGCGGCGCTCGGGGGCCGCGACCGAGAGACCCAGTACTTC.

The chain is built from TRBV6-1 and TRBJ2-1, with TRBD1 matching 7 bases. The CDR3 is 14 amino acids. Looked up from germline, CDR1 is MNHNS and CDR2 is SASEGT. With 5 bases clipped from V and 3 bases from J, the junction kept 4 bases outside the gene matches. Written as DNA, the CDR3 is TGTGCCAGCAGTAAGGGGGCGATCTACAATGAGCAGTTCTTC. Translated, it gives CASSKGAIYNEQFF.

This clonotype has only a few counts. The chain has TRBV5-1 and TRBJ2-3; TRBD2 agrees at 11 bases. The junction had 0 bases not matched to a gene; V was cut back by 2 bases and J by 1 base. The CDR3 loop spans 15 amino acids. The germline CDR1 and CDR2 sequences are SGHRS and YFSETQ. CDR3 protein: CASSLLAGGTDTQYF. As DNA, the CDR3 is TGCGCCAGCAGCTTACTAGCGGGGGGCACAGATACGCAGTATTTT.

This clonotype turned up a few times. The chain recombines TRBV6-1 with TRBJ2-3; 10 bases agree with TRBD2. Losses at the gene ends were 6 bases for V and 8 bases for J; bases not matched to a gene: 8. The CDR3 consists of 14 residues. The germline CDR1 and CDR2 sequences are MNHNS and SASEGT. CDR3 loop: CASRSGRALGTQYF. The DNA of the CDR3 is TGTGCCAGCAGGAGCGGGAGGGCCTTGGGTACGCAGTATTTT.

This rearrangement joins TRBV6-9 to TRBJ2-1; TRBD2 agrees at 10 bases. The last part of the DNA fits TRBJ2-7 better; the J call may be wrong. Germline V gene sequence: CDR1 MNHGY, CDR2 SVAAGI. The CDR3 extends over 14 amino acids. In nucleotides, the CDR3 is TGTGCCAGCAGTTATAGCGGGAGGGCAAATACGCAGTACTTC. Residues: CASSYSGRANTQYF.

CDR3 loop: CASSLPGGDYEQYF. DNA for the CDR3: TGTGCCAGCAGTCTCCCGGGGGGGGACTACGAGCAGTACTTC. The chain recombines TRBV6-1 with TRBJ2-1; TRBD2 matches 8 bases. The DNA matches TRBJ2-7 better at its end, which makes the J call doubtful. The germline V gene encodes CDR1 MNHNS and CDR2 SASEGT. The CDR3 has 14 residues.

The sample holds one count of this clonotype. This CDR3 is CASRLQAVIPDKLFF. CDR3 sequence (DNA): TGTGCCAGCAGACTCCAGGCTGTAATTCCCGATAAGCTGTTTTTT. The rearrangement links TRBV6-1 to TRBJ2-2; D is unresolved. The CDR3 has 15 amino acids. Germline-derived CDR1 and CDR2 are MNHNS and SASEGT. Trimming cost V 6 bases and J 12 bases, with 23 bases left between them.

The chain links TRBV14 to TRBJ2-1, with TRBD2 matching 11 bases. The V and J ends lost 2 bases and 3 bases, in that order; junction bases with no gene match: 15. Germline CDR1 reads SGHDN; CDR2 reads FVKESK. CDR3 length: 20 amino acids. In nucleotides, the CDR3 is TGTGCCAGCAGCCAATTACCCGGTAGCGGGAGGGGGGGGAGCTACAATGAGCAGTTCTTC. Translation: CASSQLPGSGRGGSYNEQFF. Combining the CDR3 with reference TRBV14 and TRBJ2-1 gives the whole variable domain EAGVTQFPSHSVIEKGQTVTLRCDPISGHDNLYWYRRVMGKEIKFLLHFVKESKQDESGMPNNRFLAERTGGTYSTLKVQPAELEDSGVYFCASSQLPGSGRGGSYNEQFFGPGTRLTVL.

CDR3 DNA sequence: TGTGCCAGCAGCCAAGAAGCGGGACGTCCGGTCACCGGGGAGCTGTTTTTT. It yields the protein CASSQEAGRPVTGELFF. The V call is TRBV3-1, the J call TRBJ2-2; 7 bases match TRBD2. V lost 0 bases, J lost 4 bases, and 8 bases stayed unmatched. CDR1 and CDR2 from the germline V gene are LGHDT and YNNKEL (reference sequence). This CDR3 contains 17 residues. Based on the CDR3 plus reference TRBV3-1 and TRBJ2-2, the full variable domain is DTAVSQTPKYLVTQMGNDKSIKCEQNLGHDTMYWYKQDSKKFLKIMFSYNNKELIINETVPNRFSPKSPDKAHLNLHINSLELGDSAVYFCASSQEAGRPVTGELFFGEGSRLTVL.

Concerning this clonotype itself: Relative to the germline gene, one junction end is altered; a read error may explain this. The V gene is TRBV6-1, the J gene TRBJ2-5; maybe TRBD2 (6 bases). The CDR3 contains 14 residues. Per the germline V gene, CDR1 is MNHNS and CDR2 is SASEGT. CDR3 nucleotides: TGTGCGGGCAGTGGCAGTAGCGGCCCAGATACCCAGTACTTT. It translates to CAGSGSSGPDTQYF.

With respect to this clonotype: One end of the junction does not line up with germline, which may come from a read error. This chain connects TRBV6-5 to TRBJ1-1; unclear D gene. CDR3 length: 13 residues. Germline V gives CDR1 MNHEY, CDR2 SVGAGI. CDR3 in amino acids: CASSYGANTGDSF. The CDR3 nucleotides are TGTGCCAGCAGCTACGGAGCTAACACTGGCGATTCCTTT.

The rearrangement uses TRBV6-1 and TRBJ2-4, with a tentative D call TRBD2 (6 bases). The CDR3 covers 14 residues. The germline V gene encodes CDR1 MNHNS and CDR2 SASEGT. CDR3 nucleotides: TGTGGCGGCACGGGGCTGGGAGGCAAAGATACGCAGTACTTC. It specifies CGGTGLGGKDTQYF.

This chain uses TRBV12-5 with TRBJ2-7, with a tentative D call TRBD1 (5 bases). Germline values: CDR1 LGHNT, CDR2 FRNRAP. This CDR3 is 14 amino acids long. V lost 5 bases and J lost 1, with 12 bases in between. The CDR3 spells CASGLDSPSYEQYF. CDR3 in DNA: TGTGCTAGTGGTCTTGACAGCCCTTCCTACGAGCAGTACTTC.

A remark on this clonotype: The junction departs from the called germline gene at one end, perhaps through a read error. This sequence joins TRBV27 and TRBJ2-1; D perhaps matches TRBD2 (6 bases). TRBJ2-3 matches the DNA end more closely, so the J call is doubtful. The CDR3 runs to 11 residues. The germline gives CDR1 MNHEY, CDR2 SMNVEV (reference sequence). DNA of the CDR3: TGCGGGAGCAGTGAGGAAGAGACGCAGTATTTT. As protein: CGSSEEETQYF.

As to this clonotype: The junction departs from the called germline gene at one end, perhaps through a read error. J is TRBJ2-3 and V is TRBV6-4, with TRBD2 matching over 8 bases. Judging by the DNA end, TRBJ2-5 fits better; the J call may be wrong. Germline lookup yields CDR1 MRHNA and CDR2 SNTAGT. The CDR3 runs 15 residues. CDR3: CASSDGSGSEDTQYF. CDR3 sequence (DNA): TGTGCCAGCAGTGACGGGAGCGGGAGTGAAGATACCCAGTACTTC.

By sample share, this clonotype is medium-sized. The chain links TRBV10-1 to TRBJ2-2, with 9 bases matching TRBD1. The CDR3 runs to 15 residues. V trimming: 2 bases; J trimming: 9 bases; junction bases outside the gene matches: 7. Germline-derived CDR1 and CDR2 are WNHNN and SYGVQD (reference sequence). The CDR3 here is CASSETGTGLRELFF. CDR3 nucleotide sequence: TGCGCCAGCAGTGAGACCGGGACAGGGCTACGGGAGCTGTTTTTT.

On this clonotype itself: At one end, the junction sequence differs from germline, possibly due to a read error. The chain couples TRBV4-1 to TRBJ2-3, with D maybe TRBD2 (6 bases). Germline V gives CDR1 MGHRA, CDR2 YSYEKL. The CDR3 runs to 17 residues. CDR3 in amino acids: CASSRGAGLWATDTQYF. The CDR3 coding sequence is TGCGCCAGCAGCCGAGGTGCGGGGCTGTGGGCCACAGACACGCAGTATTTC.

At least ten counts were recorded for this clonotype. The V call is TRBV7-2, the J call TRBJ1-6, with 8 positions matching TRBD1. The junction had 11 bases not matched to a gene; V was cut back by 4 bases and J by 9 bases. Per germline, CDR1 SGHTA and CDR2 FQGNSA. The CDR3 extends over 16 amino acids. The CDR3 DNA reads TGTGCCAGCAGCTCTTATAGCAGGGGGCTAGGTTCACCCCTCCACTTT. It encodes CASSSYSRGLGSPLHF. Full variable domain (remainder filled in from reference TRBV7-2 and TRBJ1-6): GAGVSQSPSNKVTEKGKDVELRCDPISGHTALYWYRQSLGQGLEFLIYFQGNSAPDKSGLPSDRFSAERTGGSVSTLTIQRTQQEDSAVYLCASSSYSRGLGSPLHFGNGTRLTVT.

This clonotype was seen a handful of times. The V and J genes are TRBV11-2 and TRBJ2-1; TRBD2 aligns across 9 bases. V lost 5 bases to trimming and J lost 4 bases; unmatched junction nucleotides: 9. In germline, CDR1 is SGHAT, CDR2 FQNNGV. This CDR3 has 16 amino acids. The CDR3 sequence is CASSAVWTSEYNEQFF. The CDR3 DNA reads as TGTGCCAGCAGCGCCGTGTGGACTAGCGAGTACAATGAGCAGTTCTTC. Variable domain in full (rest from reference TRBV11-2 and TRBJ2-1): EAGVAQSPRYKIIEKRQSVAFWCNPISGHATLYWYQQILGQGPKLLIQFQNNGVVDDSQLPKDRFSAERLKGVDSTLKIQPAKLEDSAVYLCASSAVWTSEYNEQFFGPGTRLTVL.

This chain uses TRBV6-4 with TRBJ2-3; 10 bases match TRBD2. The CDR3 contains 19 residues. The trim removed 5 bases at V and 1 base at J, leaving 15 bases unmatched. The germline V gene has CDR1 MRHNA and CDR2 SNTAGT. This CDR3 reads CASSLTAASGGSGTDTQYF. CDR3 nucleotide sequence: TGTGCCAGCAGTCTCACGGCGGCTAGCGGGGGATCGGGCACAGATACGCAGTATTTT.

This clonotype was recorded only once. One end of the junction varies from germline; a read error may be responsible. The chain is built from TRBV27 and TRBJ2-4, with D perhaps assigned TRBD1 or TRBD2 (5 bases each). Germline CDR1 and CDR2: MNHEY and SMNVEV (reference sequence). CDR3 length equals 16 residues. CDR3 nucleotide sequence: TGTGCCAGCAGTTTAGGTGAGGGGTACGCCAAAAACACTCAGTACTTC. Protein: CASSLGEGYAKNTQYF.

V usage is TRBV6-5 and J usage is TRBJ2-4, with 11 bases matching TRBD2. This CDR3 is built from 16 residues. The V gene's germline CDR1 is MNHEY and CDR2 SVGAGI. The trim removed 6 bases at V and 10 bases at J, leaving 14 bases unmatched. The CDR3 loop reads CASSLLAGDPTDIQYF. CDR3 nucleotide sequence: TGTGCCAGCAGCTTACTAGCGGGAGATCCAACAGATATTCAGTACTTC.

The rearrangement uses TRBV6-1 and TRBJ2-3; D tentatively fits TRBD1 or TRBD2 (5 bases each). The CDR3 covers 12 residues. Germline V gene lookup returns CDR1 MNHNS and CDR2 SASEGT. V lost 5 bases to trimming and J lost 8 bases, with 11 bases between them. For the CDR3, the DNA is TGTGCCAGCAGTCCCCCGGGGCGTACGCAGTATTTT. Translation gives CASSPPGRTQYF.

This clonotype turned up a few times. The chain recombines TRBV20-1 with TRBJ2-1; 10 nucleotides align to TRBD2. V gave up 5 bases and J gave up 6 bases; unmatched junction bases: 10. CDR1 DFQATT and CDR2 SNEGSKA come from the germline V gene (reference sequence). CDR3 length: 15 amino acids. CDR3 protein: CSARGEREGPNEQFF. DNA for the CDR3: TGCAGTGCTCGAGGGGAGCGGGAGGGCCCCAATGAGCAGTTCTTC.